This entry concerns a single T cell receptor (beta chain). Its target is unknown. The germline gives CDR1 SGHRS, CDR2 YFSETQ. This CDR3 contains 15 residues. The data stem from a study of shared clonotypes between healthy human individuals. Study-level background: Donors had three CD4 naive, three CD4 memory, two CD8 naive and one CD8 memory plate apiece.

Original processing notes: Filtering was not the same, since immunoSEQ gave junction-only sequences without quality scores. Sequencing used immunoSEQ multiplex PCR; TCRdb keeps in-frame clones, though not all of them. V, J and clone size derive from that table, while D and trimming were established from the DNA sequence. This sample has hundreds of thousands of clones, with approximately 95% found just once. Study conclusions and caveats: Roughly 5% of naive CD4 clonotypes were shared across a handful of donors.

Sequenced sample: naive CD4+ T cells sorted from blood. Subset in this sample: CD45RA+ positively selected. The genes are TRBV5-1 and TRBJ2-5; D possibly matches TRBD1 or TRBD2 (5 bases each). The J call is uncertain, as TRBJ2-7 better fits the DNA end. The receptor was derived from a woman aged 30 to 39 in good health. CDR3 region: CASSFGATSSYEQYF. The CDR3 bases are TGCGCCAGCAGCTTCGGGGCGACAAGCTCCTACGAGCAGTACTTC.